The present entry profiles one T cell receptor beta chain with its context. Its antigen is unknown. Nothing much larger sits one base from this clone, and base qualities are not available. One collaborating source in Seattle enrolled patients during active infection and followed them longitudinally through the course of disease. Collaborating institutions collected whole blood in K2EDTA tubes following their own protocols. For TCRbeta analysis, collaborators shipped samples as frozen whole blood, isolated PBMCs, or DNA extracted from either of those sample types. CDR1 and CDR2 are read off the germline V gene as KGHSH and LQKENI. Its CDR3 holds 13 amino acids, cysteine through phenylalanine. This entry keeps only the CDR3 DNA: 39 bases, framed from base 1. The germline V end is reduced by 3 bases and the J end by 17 bases; junction bases left unmatched: 9. The immunoSEQ Assay, a bias-controlled multiplex PCR, was used to amplify TCRbeta CDR3 regions from genomic DNA. The paper's data handling went like this. The number of nucleated cells in each sample was estimated by amplification of reference gene primers within the assay. Sequence reads were collapsed and filtered to measure the absolute abundance of every unique TCRbeta CDR3 rearrangement. For each sample, productive Simpson clonality was calculated as the square root of Simpson's diversity index over productive rearrangements. This is the immuneACCESS table as TCRdb keeps it, with only in-frame sequences that have V and J called. A part of the clones is gone; compared with another copy, unresolved V genes explain less than half, and the rest is unexplained. Clone size and V and J calls were adopted from that table, with D and trimming inferred from the DNA. Here the sample has about 120,000 clones; approximately 86% occur a single time. The leading ten clones occupy 9.5% to 12% of the sample.

The sample belongs to a study of blood T cell repertoires in COVID-19 (TCRdb year 2020). Notes on the research overall: Samples covering the acute and convalescent phases of COVID-19 were provided by collaborators in the United States, Italy and Spain. The prospective study material was composed of cDNA or gDNA derived from T cells, B-cell-depleted T cells, or PBMCs. Subjects who had been exposed to COVID-19, were actively infected with it, or had recovered from it provided the deeply sampled blood TCRbeta repertoires that made up the dataset. The repertoires were released in a freely available public database meant as a resource for research on the immune response to SARS-CoV-2. Samples came from the ongoing ImmuneRACE study (first 160 participants) plus 1,254 subjects from 6 global collaborators. Sample metadata almost always included a de-identified subject ID, COVID-19 status, age in years and sex. HLA class I and class II types, where available, came from metadata supplied by the sample provider rather than from assay-based typing.

General conclusions and limits of the study: The quantity of clinical and demographic metadata differed by source and by participant and was supplied without curation.

The sequence came from a woman between 70 and 85 years old with COVID-19, enrolled during active disease. The chain couples TRBV18 to TRBJ1-6, and 8 junctional nucleotides match TRBD1. The sequenced sample was peripheral blood. The bases read TGTGCCAGCTCACCCCAAACAGGGGGACTGATCCACTTT. The encoded protein is CASSPQTGGLIHF.